This entry lists 24 T cell receptor beta chains sequenced from one sample in a study of cytomegalovirus exposure and HLA in healthy donors. Assay: immunoSEQ multiplex PCR; the TCRdb copy retains only in-frame clones and omits some. The sample contains 150,000 to 180,000 clones, 86% of which appear only once. Sample: PBMCs. Source of these receptors: a human donor in good health.

This chain links TRBV2 with TRBJ2-7; D gene unclear. The CDR3 extends over 12 amino acids. Germline-derived CDR1 and CDR2 are SNHLY and FYNNEI. The V gene lost 7 bases and the J gene lost 4 bases, with 11 bases spanning the gap. CDR3 nucleotides: TGTGCCAGCACCCGTCTTCGTTACGAGCAGTACTTC. Its protein is CASTRLRYEQYF.

The rearrangement links TRBV10-3 to TRBJ1-5; D is perhaps TRBD1 (6 bases). V was cut by 11 bases and J by 1 base, with 15 bases left in between. The length of the CDR3 is 14 residues. Germline CDR1 reads ENHRY; CDR2 reads SYGVKD. CDR3 in amino acids: CAVGTGFSNQPQHF. In DNA form, the CDR3 reads TGTGCCGTTGGTACAGGGTTCAGCAATCAGCCCCAGCATTTT.

J is TRBJ1-5 and V is TRBV19; TRBD1 might be the D (5 bases). This CDR3 has 16 amino acids. Trimming took 3 bases from V and 7 from J, leaving 19 bases between them. Germline values: CDR1 LNHDA, CDR2 SQIVND (reference sequence). The CDR3 loop reads CASSMMAGLGDQPQHF. DNA of the CDR3: TGTGCCAGTAGTATGATGGCGGGGCTCGGAGACCAGCCCCAGCATTTT.

The chain combines TRBV28 with TRBJ2-5; the match to TRBD2 covers 8 bases. With 6 bases clipped from V and 3 bases from J, the junction kept 9 bases outside the gene matches. Germline CDR1 and CDR2: MDHEN and SYDVKM. This CDR3 comprises 15 residues. The CDR3 DNA sequence: TGTGCCAGCAGCGGGGGGGCGGCCATTAAAGAGACCCAGTACTTC. It is translated as CASSGGAAIKETQYF.

This clone was seen a few times. V gene TRBV2 combines with J gene TRBJ1-4, with 7 bases lining up with TRBD1. Losses at the gene ends were 6 bases for V and 7 bases for J; bases not matched to a gene: 8. The CDR3 consists of 14 residues. Germline V gene sequence: CDR1 SNHLY, CDR2 FYNNEI. This CDR3 reads CASREGAPAEKLFF. The CDR3 DNA follows: TGTGCCAGCAGAGAGGGGGCCCCGGCTGAAAAACTGTTTTTT.

The rearrangement links TRBV5-1 to TRBJ2-3, with 14 bases that match TRBD2. The CDR3 totals 17 residues. V lost 0 bases and J lost 5; bases outside the gene matches: 5. Germline V CDR1 and CDR2: SGHRS, YFSETQ. DNA for the CDR3: TGCGCCAGCAGCTTGGGAGGACTAGCGGGGGGCAAAGATACGCAGTATTTT. Its protein product is CASSLGGLAGGKDTQYF.

The rearrangement links TRBV7-9 to TRBJ1-1; D is unresolved. Germline V gene data show CDR1 as SEHNR and CDR2 as FQNEAQ (reference sequence). This CDR3 is 16 amino acids long. V was shortened by 5 bases and J by 1 base, with 17 bases between the two germline ends. The CDR3 bases are TGTGCCAGCAGCGAAAGAGGGTGGGTAAAGAACACTGAAGCTTTCTTT. It translates to CASSERGWVKNTEAFF.

The chain uses TRBV2 and TRBJ2-5; D remains ambiguous. Looked up from germline, CDR1 is SNHLY and CDR2 is FYNNEI. Deletions cut 8 bases from V and 1 base from J, with 8 bases between. The CDR3 runs to 12 residues. CDR3 nucleotide sequence: TGTGCCAGCGGGCAGTCCCAAGAGACCCAGTACTTC. It encodes CASGQSQETQYF.

The chain uses TRBV4-3 and TRBJ2-3; 9 bases are a match to TRBD2. V was pared by 0 bases and J by 4 bases, with 17 bases of the junction left unmatched. The CDR3 totals 20 residues. Germline lookup yields CDR1 LGHNA and CDR2 YSLEER. The CDR3 nucleotides are TGCGCCAGCAGCCAAGAAGGGGTTGCGGGGGGGCCGGGTTTGGCAGATACGCAGTATTTT. It translates to CASSQEGVAGGPGLADTQYF.

This clone was detected only a few times. This sequence joins TRBV2 and TRBJ1-2; D not resolved. Trimming removed 2 bases from V and 3 bases from J, with 7 bases in between. Germline assignment: CDR1 SNHLY and CDR2 FYNNEI. This CDR3 region has 13 residues. The CDR3 nucleotides read TGTGCCAGCAGTGAACGGGGATACTATGGCTACACCTTC. Translation: CASSERGYYGYTF. Supplemented by reference TRBV2 and TRBJ1-2, the full variable domain reads EPEVTQTPSHQVTQMGQEVILRCVPISNHLYFYWYRQILGQKVEFLVSFYNNEISEKSEIFDDQFSVERPDGSNFTLKIRSTKLEDSAMYFCASSERGYYGYTFGSGTRLTVV.

The chain uses TRBV5-1 and TRBJ2-7; weak D call: TRBD2 (5 bases). Germline V CDR1 and CDR2: SGHRS, YFSETQ. Trimming left V 0 bases short and J 4 bases short, with 11 bases between. CDR3 length: 14 residues. As DNA, the CDR3 is TGCGCCAGCAGCTTGGAACTCCGGGGATACGAGCAGTACTTC. It codes for CASSLELRGYEQYF.

The genes are TRBV27 and TRBJ2-7; 12 bases line up with TRBD1. V trimming: 3 bases; J trimming: 6 bases; junction bases outside the gene matches: 6. Germline V gene data show CDR1 as MNHEY and CDR2 as SMNVEV (reference sequence). CDR3 length: 15 residues. CDR3 DNA: TGTGCCAGCAGTTTTACGGGGACAGGGGGCGCCGAGCAGTACTTC. Translation gives CASSFTGTGGAEQYF.

V gene TRBV5-6 combines with J gene TRBJ1-1, with a weak D call TRBD1 (6 bases). The CDR3 consists of 15 residues. V was shortened by 2 bases and J by 9 bases, with 20 bases between the two germline ends. Germline V gene lookup returns CDR1 SGHDT and CDR2 YYEEEE. CDR3 DNA: TGTGCCAGCAGCTTCGCGCCTAGCGGGGGCGGGAAAGCTTTCTTT. Translated: CASSFAPSGGGKAFF.

The genes are TRBV5-1 and TRBJ2-7; TRBD1 might be the D (5 bases). The germline gives CDR1 SGHRS, CDR2 YFSETQ. V was trimmed by 4 bases and J by 2 bases, leaving 13 bases between them. The CDR3 is 14 residues long. The DNA of the CDR3 is TGCGCCAGCAGCACCTTCGACAGAGCCTACGAGCAGTACTTC. Its protein is CASSTFDRAYEQYF.

CDR3 amino acids: CASSYWGSNTGELFF. The CDR3 DNA sequence: TGTGCCAGCAGTTATTGGGGCAGTAACACCGGGGAGCTGTTTTTT. The rearrangement links TRBV6-5 to TRBJ2-2; TRBD1 is a possible D gene (5 bases). Per the germline V gene, CDR1 is MNHEY and CDR2 is SVGAGI. CDR3 length: 15 amino acids. Deletions cut 3 bases from V and 2 bases from J, with 10 bases between.

This chain uses TRBV19 with TRBJ2-3; possible D gene TRBD2, 5 bases. Germline CDR1 is LNHDA and CDR2 is SQIVND (reference sequence). V was clipped by 3 bases and J by 2 bases, with 15 bases between them. This CDR3 region has 16 residues. This CDR3 reads CASSMTWRVHTDTQYF. The DNA of the CDR3 is TGTGCCAGTAGTATGACGTGGCGGGTCCACACAGATACGCAGTATTTT.

This clone was observed a handful of times. This rearrangement joins TRBV19 to TRBJ2-2, with D perhaps matching TRBD2 (6 bases). V lost 11 bases to trimming and J lost 4 bases, with 17 bases between them. The V gene's germline CDR1 is LNHDA and CDR2 SQIVND (reference sequence). CDR3 size: 14 residues. CDR3: CASLGAGFTGELFF. The DNA of the CDR3 is TGTGCCTCCTTGGGCGCGGGATTCACCGGGGAGCTGTTTTTT.

Concerning this clone: Other nucleotide sequences from this sample produce the same CDR3. The chain couples TRBV5-1 to TRBJ2-2; D perhaps matches TRBD2 (6 bases). The CDR3 covers 14 residues. The germline gives CDR1 SGHRS, CDR2 YFSETQ. With 2 bases removed from V and 4 bases from J, the gap between germline ends came to 9 bases. CDR3 amino acids: CASSLGGTTGELFF. The CDR3, as DNA: TGCGCCAGCAGCTTAGGAGGGACCACCGGGGAGCTGTTTTTT.

V is TRBV4-1 and J is TRBJ2-7; D might be TRBD2 (5 bases). With 0 bases removed from V and 4 bases from J, the gap between germline ends came to 13 bases. CDR3 length: 15 amino acids. CDR1 and CDR2 (germline): MGHRA, YSYEKL. This chain's CDR3 is CASSQDRGSGYEQYF. CDR3 DNA sequence: TGCGCCAGCAGCCAAGATCGTGGGAGCGGTTACGAGCAGTACTTC.

The chain links TRBV7-3 to TRBJ2-3, with TRBD2 matching over 15 bases. This CDR3 contains 15 residues. V shed 5 bases and J 4 bases; nucleotides not matched to a gene: 1. The germline V gene encodes CDR1 SGHTA and CDR2 FQGTGA. CDR3 sequence: CASSRTSGGADTQYF. The CDR3 DNA is TGTGCCAGCAGCCGGACTAGCGGGGGGGCAGATACGCAGTATTTT.

This clone occurred once. The rearrangement uses TRBV4-2 and TRBJ1-1; TRBD1 might be the D (5 bases). Germline assignment: CDR1 LGHNA and CDR2 YNFKEQ. V was shortened by 4 bases and J by 1 base, with 13 bases between the two germline ends. The length of the CDR3 is 15 residues. The CDR3, as DNA: TGTGCCAGCAGCCTCCGAGACAGAGAGAACACTGAAGCTTTCTTT. This codes for CASSLRDRENTEAFF.

This chain uses TRBV7-6 with TRBJ1-1; D is uncertain. V gave up 1 base and J gave up 4 bases, with 10 bases separating them. Germline values: CDR1 SGHVS, CDR2 FNYEAQ. This CDR3 has 14 residues. CDR3 protein: CASSLGSPPTEAFF. The CDR3 nucleotides read TGTGCCAGCAGCTTAGGGAGTCCTCCCACTGAAGCTTTCTTT.

The rearrangement uses TRBV7-9 and TRBJ2-5; a weak D match, TRBD2 (7 bases). V gave up 7 bases and J gave up 6 bases, with 21 bases separating them. The V gene's germline CDR1 is SEHNR and CDR2 FQNEAQ (reference sequence). This CDR3 spans 15 amino acids. In DNA, the CDR3 is TGTGCCAGCACCCAAGGGGGGGGGAAGGATAAGACCCAGTACTTC. This sequence encodes CASTQGGGKDKTQYF.

This chain connects TRBV9 to TRBJ2-1; 9 bases map to TRBD1. Per germline, CDR1 SGDLS and CDR2 YYNGEE. V was pared by 4 bases and J by 6 bases, with 8 bases of the junction left unmatched. The CDR3 has 15 residues. The DNA of the CDR3 is TGTGCCAGCAGCCTCAGACAGGGGGGTTCCAATGAGCAGTTCTTC. It specifies CASSLRQGGSNEQFF.